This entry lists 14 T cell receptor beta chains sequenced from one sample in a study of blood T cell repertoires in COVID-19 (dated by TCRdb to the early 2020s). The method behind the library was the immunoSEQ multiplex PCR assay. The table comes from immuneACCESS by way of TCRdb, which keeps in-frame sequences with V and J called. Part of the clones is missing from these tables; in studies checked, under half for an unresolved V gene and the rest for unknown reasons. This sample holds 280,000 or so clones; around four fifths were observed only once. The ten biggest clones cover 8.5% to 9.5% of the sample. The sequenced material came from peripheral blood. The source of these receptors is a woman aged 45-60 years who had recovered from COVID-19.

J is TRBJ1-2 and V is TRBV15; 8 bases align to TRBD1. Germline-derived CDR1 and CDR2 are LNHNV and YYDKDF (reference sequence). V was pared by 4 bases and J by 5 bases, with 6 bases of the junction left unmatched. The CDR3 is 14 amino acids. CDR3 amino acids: CATSMQGASYGYTF. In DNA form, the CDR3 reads TGTGCCACCAGCATGCAGGGGGCGAGTTATGGCTACACCTTC.

In DNA, the CDR3 is TGTGCCAGCAGCACCCCCTCGACAGGCTTACATTCACCCCTCCACTTT. Its protein is CASSTPSTGLHSPLHF. The gene calls are TRBV27 and TRBJ1-6, with D perhaps TRBD1 (6 bases). V gave up 6 bases and J gave up 8 bases, with 20 bases separating them. Germline V gene sequence: CDR1 MNHEY, CDR2 SMNVEV (reference sequence). The CDR3 runs 16 residues.

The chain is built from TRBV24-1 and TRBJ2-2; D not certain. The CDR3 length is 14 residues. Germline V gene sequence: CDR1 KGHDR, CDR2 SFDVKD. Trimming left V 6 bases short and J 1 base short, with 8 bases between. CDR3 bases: TGTGCCACCAGTTCTGAGAAGAACACCGGGGAGCTGTTTTTT. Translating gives CATSSEKNTGELFF.

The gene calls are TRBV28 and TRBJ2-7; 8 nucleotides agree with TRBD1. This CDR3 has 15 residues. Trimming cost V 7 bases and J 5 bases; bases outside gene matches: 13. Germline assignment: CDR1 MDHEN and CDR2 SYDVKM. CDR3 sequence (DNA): TGTGCCAGCAATCAAGACAGGGGAGGCGTCCACGAGCAGTACTTC. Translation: CASNQDRGGVHEQYF.

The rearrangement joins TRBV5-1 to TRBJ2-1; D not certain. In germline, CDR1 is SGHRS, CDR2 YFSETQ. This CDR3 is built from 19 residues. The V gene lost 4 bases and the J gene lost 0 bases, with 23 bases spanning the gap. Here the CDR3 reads CASSPGLRHDLSSYNEQFF. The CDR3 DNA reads TGCGCCAGCAGCCCGGGTCTCCGGCACGACCTGAGCTCCTACAATGAGCAGTTCTTC.

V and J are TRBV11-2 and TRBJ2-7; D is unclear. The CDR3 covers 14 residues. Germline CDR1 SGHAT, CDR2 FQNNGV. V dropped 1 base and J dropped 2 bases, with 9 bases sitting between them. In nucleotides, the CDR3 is TGTGCCAGCAGCTTAGGTCGAGATCCCTACGAGCAGTACTTC. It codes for CASSLGRDPYEQYF.

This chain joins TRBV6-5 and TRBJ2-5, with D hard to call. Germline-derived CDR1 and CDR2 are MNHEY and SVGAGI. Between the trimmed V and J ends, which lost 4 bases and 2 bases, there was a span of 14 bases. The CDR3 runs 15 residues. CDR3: CASSLLSWSQETQYF. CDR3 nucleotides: TGTGCCAGCAGTTTACTTTCCTGGAGTCAAGAGACCCAGTACTTC.

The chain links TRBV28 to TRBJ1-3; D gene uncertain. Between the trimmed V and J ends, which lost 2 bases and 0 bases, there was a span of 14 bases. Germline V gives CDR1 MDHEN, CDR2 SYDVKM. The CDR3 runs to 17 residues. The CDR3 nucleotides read TGTGCCAGCAGTTTACCCGGATGGGCAACCTCTGGAAACACCATATATTTT. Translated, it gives CASSLPGWATSGNTIYF.

The CDR3 region is CASSWTGSEKLFF. The CDR3 DNA is TGTGCCAGCAGCTGGACAGGGAGTGAAAAACTGTTTTTT. The rearrangement joins TRBV5-4 to TRBJ1-4; 8 nucleotides match TRBD1. This CDR3 is built from 13 residues. V shed 3 bases and J 7 bases; nucleotides not matched to a gene: 2. The V gene's germline CDR1 is SGHNT and CDR2 YYREEE (reference sequence).

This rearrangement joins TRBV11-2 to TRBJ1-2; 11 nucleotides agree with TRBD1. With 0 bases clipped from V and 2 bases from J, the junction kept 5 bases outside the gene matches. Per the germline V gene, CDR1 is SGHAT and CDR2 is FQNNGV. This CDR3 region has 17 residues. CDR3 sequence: CASSLEPGTGGNYGYTF. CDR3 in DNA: TGTGCCAGCAGCTTAGAACCCGGGACAGGGGGGAACTATGGCTACACCTTC.

Written as DNA, the CDR3 is TGTGCCAGCAAAGTAGCGGGATTCCAAGAGACCCAGTACTTC. Translating gives CASKVAGFQETQYF. The V and J genes are TRBV6-5 and TRBJ2-5; 8 bases match TRBD2. The CDR3 length is 14 residues. Germline V CDR1 and CDR2: MNHEY, SVGAGI. The V segment lost 7 bases and the J segment 1 base; nucleotides outside the gene matches: 5.

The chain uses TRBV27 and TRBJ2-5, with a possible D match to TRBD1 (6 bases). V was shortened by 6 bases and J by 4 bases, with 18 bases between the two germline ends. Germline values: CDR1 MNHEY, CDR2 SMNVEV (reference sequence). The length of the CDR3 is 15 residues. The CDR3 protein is CASSHVQGWGETQYF. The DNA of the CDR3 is TGTGCCAGCAGCCACGTGCAGGGGTGGGGAGAGACCCAGTACTTC.

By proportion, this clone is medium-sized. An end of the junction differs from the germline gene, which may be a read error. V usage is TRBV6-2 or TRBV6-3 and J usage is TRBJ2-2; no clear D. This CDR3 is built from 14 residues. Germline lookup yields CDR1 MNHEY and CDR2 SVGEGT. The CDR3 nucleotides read TGTGCCAGCACTTACCTTACGGACACCGGGGAGCTGTTTTTT. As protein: CASTYLTDTGELFF.

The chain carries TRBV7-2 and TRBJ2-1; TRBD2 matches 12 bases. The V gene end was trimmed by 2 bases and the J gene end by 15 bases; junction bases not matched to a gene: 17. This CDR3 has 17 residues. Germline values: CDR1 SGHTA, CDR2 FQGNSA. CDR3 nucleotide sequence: TGTGCCAGCAGCTTACCCCGGTGGGAGGCTAGCGGGGGGGTGACGTTCTTC. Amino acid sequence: CASSLPRWEASGGVTFF.